Listed here is a single T cell receptor (beta chain). Its antigen is currently unknown. The source of the sample is a study of OX40 agonist ivuxolimab in advanced cancers. Study-level results: Clonal expansion from baseline to week 6 occurred in both CD4+ and CD8+ T cells.

Here immunoSEQ multiplex PCR was the method, and the copy in TCRdb shows in-frame clones only, minus some. This table has around 61,000 clones, 80% to 85% appearing once. Germline V CDR1 and CDR2: SGDLS, YYNGEE. This CDR3 has 14 residues. V lost 2 bases and J 0 bases, leaving 5 bases between the germline ends. This sample comprised CD4+ or CD8+ T cells sorted from blood, obtained in a trial of the OX40 agonist ivuxolimab. The receptor was isolated from an adult with an advanced solid tumor such as melanoma, head and neck, liver or kidney cancer. The chain links TRBV9 to TRBJ1-4; weak D call: TRBD1 (5 bases). Written as DNA, the CDR3 is TGTGCCAGCAGCGTGACAGCAACTAATGAAAAACTGTTTTTT. This translates into CASSVTATNEKLFF.